This T cell receptor (beta chain) was recovered during a study of T cells in Graves' hyperthyroidism and ophthalmopathy. Stability of Graves' hyperthyroidism was defined as absent ophthalmopathy progression within 18 months. Regions amplified from RNA transcripts were the TCR beta CDR3 regions. The TCR CDR3 was amplified in a first-round RT-PCR using the HTBI primer set. In TCRdb, the multiplex PCR reads were re-called with MiXCR into one record per CDR3 protein. The sample holds 340,000 or so distinct CDR3 sequences; approximately 15% are singletons and the top ten take roughly 33%. Points from the study as a whole: Among clonotypes expanded in thyroid above 0.001, most were also found in blood.

This clonotype was seen many times. As yet, its antigen is unknown. After removal of 3 bases from V and 6 bases from J, the junction contained 4 bases not matched to a gene. This CDR3 is 14 amino acids long. This chain joins TRBV12-3 or TRBV12-4 and TRBJ1-5; 8 positions match TRBD1. Sequences were obtained from blood. This sequence originates from a man aged 25-40 years with Graves' hyperthyroidism. The CDR3 reads CASSFGQGGQPQHF. Here the CDR3 DNA reads TGTGCCAGCAGTTTCGGACAGGGAGGTCAGCCCCAGCATTTT.